The present T cell receptor (beta chain) was sequenced within a study of shared clonotypes between healthy human individuals. As to this clone: The antigen is unknown.

The repertoire was sequenced with immunoSEQ multiplex PCR; TCRdb's copy has only in-frame clones and lacks some. The table includes some 1 million clones, around 76% detected once. Study results and limitations: Estimated richness values were generally larger in naive subsets than in memory subsets.

The sequenced sample consisted of memory CD4+ T cells sorted from blood. The sample's subset: CD45RA-negative fraction. This clonotype was sampled from a man younger than 35 in good health.

Here the CDR3 DNA reads TGTGCCAGTAGTATAATGTCAGCGGGGGGGCTTCGTGAGCAGTTCTTC. It specifies CASSIMSAGGLREQFF. The J gene is TRBJ2-1, the V gene TRBV19; 10 positions agree with TRBD2. The CDR3 is made up of 16 amino acids. Germline CDR1 is LNHDA and CDR2 is SQIVND (reference sequence). The V gene end was trimmed by 2 bases and the J gene end by 9 bases; junction bases not matched to a gene: 10.